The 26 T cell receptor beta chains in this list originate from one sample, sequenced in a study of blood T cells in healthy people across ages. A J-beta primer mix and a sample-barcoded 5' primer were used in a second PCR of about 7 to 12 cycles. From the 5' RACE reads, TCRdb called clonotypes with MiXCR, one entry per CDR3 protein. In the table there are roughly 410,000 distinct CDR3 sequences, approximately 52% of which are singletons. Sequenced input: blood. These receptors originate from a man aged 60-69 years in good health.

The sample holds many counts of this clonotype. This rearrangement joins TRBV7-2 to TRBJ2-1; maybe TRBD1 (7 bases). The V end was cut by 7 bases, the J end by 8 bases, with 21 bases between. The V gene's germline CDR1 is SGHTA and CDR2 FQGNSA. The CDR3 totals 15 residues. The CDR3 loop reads CASTSGGPKGDEQFF. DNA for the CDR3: TGTGCCAGCACTTCAGGGGGGCCCAAGGGGGATGAGCAGTTCTTC.

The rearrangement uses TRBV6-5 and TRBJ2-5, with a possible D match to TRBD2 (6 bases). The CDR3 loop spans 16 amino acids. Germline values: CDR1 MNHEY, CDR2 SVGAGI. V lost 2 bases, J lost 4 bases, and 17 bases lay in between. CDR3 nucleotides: TGTGCCAGCAGTTACAACCCCGGGAGAAGGTCAGAGACCCAGTACTTC. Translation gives CASSYNPGRRSETQYF.

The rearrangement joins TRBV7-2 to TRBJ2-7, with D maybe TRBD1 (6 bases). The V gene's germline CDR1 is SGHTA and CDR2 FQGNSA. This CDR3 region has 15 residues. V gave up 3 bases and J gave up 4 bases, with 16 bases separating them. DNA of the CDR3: TGTGCCAGCAGCTTTGACGCAGGGACAAAATACGAGCAGTACTTC. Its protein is CASSFDAGTKYEQYF.

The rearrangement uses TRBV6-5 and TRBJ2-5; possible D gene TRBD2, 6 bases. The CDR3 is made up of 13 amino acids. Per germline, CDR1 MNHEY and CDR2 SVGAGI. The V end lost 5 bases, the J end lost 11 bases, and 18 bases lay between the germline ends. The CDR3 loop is CASSIGPWGEQYF. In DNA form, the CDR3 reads TGTGCCAGCAGTATAGGGCCCTGGGGGGAGCAGTACTTC.

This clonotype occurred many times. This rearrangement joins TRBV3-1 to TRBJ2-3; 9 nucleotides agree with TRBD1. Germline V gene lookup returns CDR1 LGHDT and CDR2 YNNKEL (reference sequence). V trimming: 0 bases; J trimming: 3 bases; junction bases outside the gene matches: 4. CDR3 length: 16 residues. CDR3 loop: CASSQDEDRGTDTQYF. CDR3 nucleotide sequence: TGTGCCAGCAGCCAAGACGAGGACAGGGGTACAGATACGCAGTATTTT.

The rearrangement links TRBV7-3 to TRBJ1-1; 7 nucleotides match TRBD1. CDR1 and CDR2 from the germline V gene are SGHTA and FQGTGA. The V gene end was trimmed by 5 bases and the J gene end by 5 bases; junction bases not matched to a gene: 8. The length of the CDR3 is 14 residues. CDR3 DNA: TGTGCCAGCAGCCCAACCCGGGACAGAACTGAAGCTTTCTTT. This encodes CASSPTRDRTEAFF. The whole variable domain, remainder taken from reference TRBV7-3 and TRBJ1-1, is GAGVSQTPSNKVTEKGKYVELRCDPISGHTALYWYRQSLGQGPEFLIYFQGTGAADDSGLPNDRFFAVRPEGSVSTLKIQRTERGDSAVYLCASSPTRDRTEAFFGQGTRLTVV.

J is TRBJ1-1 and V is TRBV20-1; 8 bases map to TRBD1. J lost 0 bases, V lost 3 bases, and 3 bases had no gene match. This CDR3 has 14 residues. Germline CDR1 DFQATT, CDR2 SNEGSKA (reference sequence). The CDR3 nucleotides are TGCAGTGCTAGCGCGGACAGGGTGAACACTGAAGCTTTCTTT. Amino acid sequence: CSASADRVNTEAFF.

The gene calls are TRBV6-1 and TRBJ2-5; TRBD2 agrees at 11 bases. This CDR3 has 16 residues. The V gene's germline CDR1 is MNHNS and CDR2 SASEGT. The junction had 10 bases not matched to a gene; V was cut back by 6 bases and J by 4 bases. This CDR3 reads CASSPGTSGLGETQYF. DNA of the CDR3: TGTGCCAGCAGCCCCGGGACTAGCGGCTTGGGAGAGACCCAGTACTTC.

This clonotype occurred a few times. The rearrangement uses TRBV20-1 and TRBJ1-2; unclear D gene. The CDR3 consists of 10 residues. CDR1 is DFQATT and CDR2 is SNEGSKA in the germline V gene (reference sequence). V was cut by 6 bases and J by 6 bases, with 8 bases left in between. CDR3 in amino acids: CSATTDGYTF. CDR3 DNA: TGCAGTGCAACAACGGATGGCTACACCTTC.

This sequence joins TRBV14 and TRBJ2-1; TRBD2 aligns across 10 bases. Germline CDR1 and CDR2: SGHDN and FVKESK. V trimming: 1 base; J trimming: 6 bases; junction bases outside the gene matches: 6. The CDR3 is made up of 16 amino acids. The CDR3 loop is CASSQGGLAGANEQFF. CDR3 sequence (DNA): TGTGCCAGCAGCCAAGGAGGCCTAGCGGGAGCCAATGAGCAGTTCTTC.

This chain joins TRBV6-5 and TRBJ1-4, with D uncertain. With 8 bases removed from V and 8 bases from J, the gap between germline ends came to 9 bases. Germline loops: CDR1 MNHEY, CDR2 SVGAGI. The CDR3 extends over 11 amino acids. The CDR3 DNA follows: TGTGCCAGCTTCTCGGGGGAAAAACTGTTTTTT. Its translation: CASFSGEKLFF.

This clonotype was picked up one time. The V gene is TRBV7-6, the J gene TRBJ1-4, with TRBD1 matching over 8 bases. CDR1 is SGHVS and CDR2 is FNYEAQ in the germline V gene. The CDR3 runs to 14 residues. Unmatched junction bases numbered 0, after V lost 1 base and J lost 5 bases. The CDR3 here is CASSLGTGNEKLFF. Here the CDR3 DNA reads TGTGCCAGCAGCTTAGGGACAGGGAATGAAAAACTGTTTTTT.

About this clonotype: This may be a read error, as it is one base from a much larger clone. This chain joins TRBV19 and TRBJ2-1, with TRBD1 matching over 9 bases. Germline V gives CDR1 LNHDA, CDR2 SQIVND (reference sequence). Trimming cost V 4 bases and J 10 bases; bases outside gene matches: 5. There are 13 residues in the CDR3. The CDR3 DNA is TGTGCCAGTAGTAGACAGGGGGAACGGGAGCAGTTCTTC. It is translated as CASSRQGEREQFF.

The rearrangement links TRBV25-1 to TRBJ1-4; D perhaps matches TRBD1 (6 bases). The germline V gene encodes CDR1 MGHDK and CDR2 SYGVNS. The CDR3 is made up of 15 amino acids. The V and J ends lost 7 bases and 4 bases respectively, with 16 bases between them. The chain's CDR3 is CASTGAGADNEKLFF. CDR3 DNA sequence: TGTGCCAGCACCGGCGCGGGGGCTGATAATGAAAAACTGTTTTTT.

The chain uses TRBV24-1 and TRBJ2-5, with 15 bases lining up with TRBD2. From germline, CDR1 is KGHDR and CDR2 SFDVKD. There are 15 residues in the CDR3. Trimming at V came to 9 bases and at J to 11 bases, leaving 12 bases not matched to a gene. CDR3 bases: TGTGCCACCGGACCCGGGACTAGCGGGAGGAATGAGCAGTACTTC. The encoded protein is CATGPGTSGRNEQYF.

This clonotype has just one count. This chain's CDR3 is CATTRDRGFQETQYF. The DNA of the CDR3 is TGTGCCACTACCCGGGACAGGGGCTTCCAAGAGACCCAGTACTTC. V and J are TRBV9 and TRBJ2-5; TRBD1 matches 10 bases. CDR3 size: 15 residues. The V gene's germline CDR1 is SGDLS and CDR2 YYNGEE. V dropped 9 bases and J dropped 1; count of bases not matched to a gene: 9.

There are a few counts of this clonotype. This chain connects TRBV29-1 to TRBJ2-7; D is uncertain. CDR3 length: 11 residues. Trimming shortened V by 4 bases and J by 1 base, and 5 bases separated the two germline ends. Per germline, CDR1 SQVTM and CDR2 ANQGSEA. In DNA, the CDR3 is TGCAGCGTTGTACGTTCCTACGAGCAGTACTTC. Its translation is CSVVRSYEQYF.

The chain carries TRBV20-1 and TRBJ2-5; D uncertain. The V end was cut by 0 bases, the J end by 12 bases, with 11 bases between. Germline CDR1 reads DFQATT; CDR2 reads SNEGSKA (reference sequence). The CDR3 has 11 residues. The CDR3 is CSARDPPVEYF. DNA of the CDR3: TGCAGTGCTAGAGATCCCCCCGTTGAGTACTTC.

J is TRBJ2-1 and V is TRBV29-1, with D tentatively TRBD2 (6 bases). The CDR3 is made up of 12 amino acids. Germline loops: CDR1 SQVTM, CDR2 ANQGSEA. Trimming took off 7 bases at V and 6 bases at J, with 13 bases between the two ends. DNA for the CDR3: TGCAGCGAGACTAGGAGAACCAATGAGCAGTTCTTC. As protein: CSETRRTNEQFF.

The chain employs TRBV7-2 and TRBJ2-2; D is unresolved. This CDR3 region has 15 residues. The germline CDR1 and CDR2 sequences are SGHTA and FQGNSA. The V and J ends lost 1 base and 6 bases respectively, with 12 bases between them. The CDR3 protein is CASSLESQIAGELFF. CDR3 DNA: TGTGCCAGCAGCTTAGAGTCACAGATTGCCGGGGAGCTGTTTTTT.

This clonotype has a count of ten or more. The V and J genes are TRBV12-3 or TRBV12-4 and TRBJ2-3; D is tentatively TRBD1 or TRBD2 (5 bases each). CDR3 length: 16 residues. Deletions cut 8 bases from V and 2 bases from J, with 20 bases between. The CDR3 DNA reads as TGTGCCAGCTCCCCCGGCGGCGAGGGGACCACAGATACGCAGTATTTT. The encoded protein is CASSPGGEGTTDTQYF.

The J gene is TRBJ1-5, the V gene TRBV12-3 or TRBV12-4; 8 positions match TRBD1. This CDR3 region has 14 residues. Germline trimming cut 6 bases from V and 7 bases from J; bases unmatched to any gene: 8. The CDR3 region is CASSKTGVGQPQHF. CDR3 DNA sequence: TGTGCCAGCAGCAAGACAGGGGTGGGCCAGCCCCAGCATTTT.

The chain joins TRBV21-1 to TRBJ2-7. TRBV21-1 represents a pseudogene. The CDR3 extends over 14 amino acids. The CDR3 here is CASSLRPKPNEQYF. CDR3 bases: TGTGCCAGCAGCCTACGACCAAAACCAAATGAGCAGTACTTC.

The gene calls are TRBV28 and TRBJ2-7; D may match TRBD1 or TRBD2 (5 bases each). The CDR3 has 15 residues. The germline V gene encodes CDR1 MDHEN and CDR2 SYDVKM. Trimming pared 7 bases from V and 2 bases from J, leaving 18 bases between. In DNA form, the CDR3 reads TGTGCCAGCACTCGGGGTCGGGGCGCTCCCTACGAGCAGTACTTC. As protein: CASTRGRGAPYEQYF.

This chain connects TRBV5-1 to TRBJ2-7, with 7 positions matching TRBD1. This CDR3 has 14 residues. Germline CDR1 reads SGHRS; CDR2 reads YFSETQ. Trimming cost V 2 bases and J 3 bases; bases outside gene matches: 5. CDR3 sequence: CASSFGTDIYEQYF. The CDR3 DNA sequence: TGCGCCAGCAGCTTTGGGACAGATATCTACGAGCAGTACTTC.

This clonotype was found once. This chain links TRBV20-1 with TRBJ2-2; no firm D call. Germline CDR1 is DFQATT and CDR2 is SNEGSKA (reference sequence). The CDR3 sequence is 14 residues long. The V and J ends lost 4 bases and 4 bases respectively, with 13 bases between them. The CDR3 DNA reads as TGCAGTGCTAAATCCGGGCCCCGCACCGGGGAGCTGTTTTTT. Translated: CSAKSGPRTGELFF.